This T cell receptor (beta chain) was captured in a study of beta chain features in type 1 diabetes. CDR3 length: 12 amino acids. Germline V gene lookup returns CDR1 SQVTM and CDR2 ANQGSEA. The study reverse transcribed the entire isolated RNA, so it sequenced expressed TCRB transcripts. Using immunoSEQ multiplex PCR, the repertoire was profiled, and TCRdb retains in-frame clones only, with some absent. The sample has over 700,000 clones, about a sixth seen once. The TCR sequence derives from a woman younger than 35 in good health. The sequenced sample consisted of naive CD4+ T cells from blood. V gene TRBV29-1 combines with J gene TRBJ2-5; D possibly uses TRBD1 or TRBD2 (5 bases each). The J call is in doubt because the DNA end fits TRBJ2-7 better. The CDR3: CSVAGSTYEQYF. CDR3 sequence (DNA): TGCAGCGTTGCAGGGAGTACCTACGAGCAGTACTTC.